Shown below are 15 T cell receptor beta chains from a single sample sequenced in a study of CD8 T cells in Susac syndrome. Random hexamers were used to reverse transcribe the RNA input (about 0.45 to 1 ug). One entry per CDR3 protein results from TCRdb running MiXCR on the immunoSEQ multiplex PCR reads. This sample carries 100,000 to 150,000 distinct CDR3 sequences, about 93% of them seen once, and the ten largest clones take more than 0.2%. Material for sequencing was CD8+ T cells from PBMCs. The receptors shown here come from a human donor with Susac syndrome.

J is TRBJ2-7 and V is TRBV6-6; perhaps D is TRBD1 or TRBD2 (5 bases each). The germline CDR1 and CDR2 sequences are MNHNY and SVGAGI (reference sequence). This CDR3 comprises 16 residues. Trimming cost V 5 bases and J 2 bases, with 19 bases left between them. The CDR3 sequence is CASSTPEGRTTYEQYF. The DNA for the CDR3 is TGTGCCAGCAGTACGCCAGAGGGACGTACGACCTACGAGCAGTACTTC.

DNA of the CDR3: TGCAGTGCGGTTACAGGGTGGCATGAGCAGTTCTTC. Its protein is CSAVTGWHEQFF. J is TRBJ2-1 and V is TRBV20-1; a weak D match, TRBD1 (6 bases). CDR1 and CDR2 from the germline V gene are DFQATT and SNEGSKA (reference sequence). The CDR3 consists of 12 residues. Trimming took off 6 bases at V and 8 bases at J, with 14 bases between the two ends.

The chain is built from TRBV29-1 and TRBJ1-2; D unresolved. From germline, CDR1 is SQVTM and CDR2 ANQGSEA. Trimming pared 6 bases from V and 2 bases from J, leaving 10 bases between. The CDR3 length is 12 residues. The CDR3 here is CSVAMGNYGYTF. The CDR3 region has the DNA TGCAGCGTCGCCATGGGGAACTATGGCTACACCTTC.

This chain links TRBV20-1 with TRBJ2-2; 10 nucleotides line up with TRBD2. CDR1 and CDR2 from the germline V gene are DFQATT and SNEGSKA (reference sequence). The length of the CDR3 is 17 residues. Unmatched junction bases numbered 11, after V lost 6 bases and J lost 1 base. The CDR3: CSARGTSVQGNTGELFF. CDR3 coding DNA: TGCAGTGCCCGCGGGACTAGCGTACAAGGGAACACCGGGGAGCTGTTTTTT.

This clonotype appeared a single time. The rearrangement joins TRBV2 to TRBJ1-6, with 7 bases identical to TRBD1. Germline values: CDR1 SNHLY, CDR2 FYNNEI. There are 16 residues in the CDR3. The V segment lost 7 bases and the J segment 7 bases; nucleotides outside the gene matches: 13. The CDR3 is CASNTGRGGLNSPLHF. For the CDR3, the DNA is TGTGCCAGCAACACGGGCAGGGGGGGACTAAATTCACCCCTCCACTTT.

The gene calls are TRBV21-1 and TRBJ1-1; the D call of TRBD1 is as the table states it, not checked on the DNA. TRBV21-1 is a pseudogene segment. This CDR3 spans 13 amino acids. CDR3 nucleotides: TGTGCCAGCAGCAAAGTCGGGGGGAACGAAGCTTTCTTT. This translates into CASSKVGGNEAFF.

V and J are TRBV27 and TRBJ1-1; a weak D match, TRBD1 (6 bases). Between the trimmed V and J ends, which lost 5 bases and 3 bases, there was a span of 13 bases. The germline gives CDR1 MNHEY, CDR2 SMNVEV (reference sequence). The CDR3 covers 14 residues. CDR3 nucleotide sequence: TGTGCCAGCAGTCCTCAGGGGATATACACTGAAGCTTTCTTT. Translating gives CASSPQGIYTEAFF.

This sequence joins TRBV28 and TRBJ2-3, with no clear D. Germline CDR1 MDHEN, CDR2 SYDVKM. The ends were cut back, 10 bases at V and 0 bases at J, with 17 bases in the middle. This CDR3 is built from 15 residues. The DNA for the CDR3 is TGTGCCACCAGACTTCTTACTACTAGCACAGATACGCAGTATTTT. It translates to CATRLLTTSTDTQYF.

The V call is TRBV12-3 or TRBV12-4, the J call TRBJ1-6; D is unresolved. CDR3 size: 15 residues. Trimming shortened V by 8 bases and J by 3 bases, and 14 bases separated the two germline ends. The CDR3 sequence: CASAGFGVYNSPLHF. CDR3 DNA: TGTGCCAGCGCCGGGTTTGGAGTCTATAATTCACCCCTCCACTTT.

V gene TRBV7-6 combines with J gene TRBJ2-7, with D possibly matching TRBD2 (5 bases). V was trimmed by 2 bases and J by 3 bases, leaving 17 bases between them. The CDR3 length is 16 residues. Looked up from germline, CDR1 is SGHVS and CDR2 is FNYEAQ. As DNA, the CDR3 is TGTGCCAGCAGCTTATATGCTCGCGGGTTAATCTACGAGCAGTACTTC. Its translation is CASSLYARGLIYEQYF.

This sequence joins TRBV13 and TRBJ1-6; 11 positions match TRBD1. The CDR3 covers 16 residues. The J segment lost 10 bases and the V segment lost 5 bases, leaving 10 bases of the junction unmatched. The germline CDR1 and CDR2 sequences are PRHDT and FYEKMQ (reference sequence). Written as DNA, the CDR3 is TGTGCCAGCAGCCCTCGAGGACAGGGGGCAGTCTCACCCCTCCACTTT. Protein: CASSPRGQGAVSPLHF.

V and J are TRBV12-2 and TRBJ1-2. TRBV12-2 is deemed a pseudogene. CDR3 size: 13 residues. The CDR3 here is CASRLGSGYGYTF. CDR3 DNA sequence: TGTGCAAGTCGCCTCGGGTCTGGGTATGGCTACACCTTC.

The CDR3 DNA follows: TGTGCCAGCAGTCCAATCCCCCTAGCCAAAAACATTCAGTACTTC. It specifies CASSPIPLAKNIQYF. The rearrangement joins TRBV28 to TRBJ2-4; D call uncertain. Deletions cut 5 bases from V and 0 bases from J, with 11 bases between. Germline V gene data show CDR1 as MDHEN and CDR2 as SYDVKM. This CDR3 comprises 15 residues.

CDR3 nucleotide sequence: TGTGCCAGCAGCCAAACTAATACATTTTCCTACGAGCAGTACTTC. As protein: CASSQTNTFSYEQYF. The rearrangement uses TRBV3-1 and TRBJ2-7; D not resolved. Trimming cost V 2 bases and J 1 base, with 12 bases left between them. There are 15 residues in the CDR3. In germline, CDR1 is LGHDT, CDR2 YNNKEL (reference sequence).

This clonotype showed up just a few times. This rearrangement joins TRBV24-1 to TRBJ2-5, with 7 bases that match TRBD1. The CDR3 runs to 14 residues. V was clipped by 3 bases and J by 5 bases; unmatched bases: 5. Per germline, CDR1 KGHDR and CDR2 SFDVKD. In DNA, the CDR3 is TGTGCCACCAGTGATAGCACAGGGGACGAGACCCAGTACTTC. This translates into CATSDSTGDETQYF.